This record looks at one TCR beta chain sequence and its context. Its specificity is not known. The entry originates in a study of identical twins. The study, taken as a whole, reports: There was more out-of-frame TCR alpha sharing in monozygotic twins than models estimated. Insertions were reduced in abundant cord blood beta clonotypes but not in memory repertoires.

TCRdb recomputed calls from the 5' RACE reads with MiXCR, one row per CDR3 protein. The sample holds 690,000 or so distinct CDR3 sequences; 8.6% are singletons and the top ten take 0.75% to 1%. Germline V lookup: CDR1 MNHNS, CDR2 SASEGT. This CDR3 comprises 14 residues. Trimming took 5 bases from V and 0 from J, leaving 10 bases between them. This sample also appeared in a second study, on yellow fever vaccine responses in identical twins. That source adds: Twins' vaccine T cell responses reportedly seemed partly convergent and partly personalized.

This receptor was obtained from a woman between 18 and 29 years old in good health. The V gene is TRBV6-1, the J gene TRBJ1-1; no clear D gene. Material for sequencing was PBMCs. CDR3 DNA: TGTGCCAGCAGTCGCGAGGGAATGAACACTGAAGCTTTCTTT. Translated: CASSREGMNTEAFF.